Reported below is one T cell receptor beta chain. Its antigen is undetermined. The data belong to a study of a mutant IDH1 vaccine in newly diagnosed glioma. Study-wide context: In some groups vaccination began 4-6 weeks post-radiotherapy; others received it with temozolomide. The study's findings and limits: The occurrence of vaccine-induced immune responses was seen in around 94% of patients.

Germline V gene lookup returns CDR1 SGHRS and CDR2 YFSETQ. The CDR3 is 16 amino acids. The V end was cut by 0 bases, the J end by 10 bases, with 17 bases between. TCRdb keeps only in-frame clones here, not all; method: immunoSEQ multiplex PCR. The sample carries roughly 70,000 clones, 84% recorded once. Sample time point: week 23, last vaccination. Every vaccination contained 300 ug of the mutant IDH1 20-mer peptide and was paired with topical imiquimod. The chain couples TRBV5-1 to TRBJ1-6; D is perhaps TRBD1 (6 bases). The receptor comes from a man aged 18 to 29 with glioma. The input for sequencing was PBMCs, taken from a glioma patient whose treatment included an IDH1 peptide vaccine. The CDR3 sequence is CASSLGGTRANSPLHF. The DNA of the CDR3 is TGCGCCAGCAGCTTGGGTGGGACACGAGCCAACTCACCCCTCCACTTT.